This TCR beta chain is drawn from a study of STAT5B mutations in CD4+ large granular lymphocyte leukemia. Study at large: Cryopreserved patient cells were CD8-depleted, then anti-CD4 bead selected.

Study results and limitations: The CD4+ versus CD8+ T-LGLL clonality difference may reflect limited sample size.

With regard to this clone: Its specificity is unknown.

Clones were read by immunoSEQ multiplex PCR, and TCRdb kept only the in-frame ones, dropping some. The sample includes under 7,500 clones, around 74% of them seen just once. This clonotype originated in a woman in her 70s with CD4+ T-cell large granular lymphocyte leukemia. The sample was PBMCs.

The CDR3, as DNA: TGTGCCAGTAGGGGACAGGGCCAAGCTAACTATGGCTACACCTTC. It codes for CASRGQGQANYGYTF. The chain has TRBV19 and TRBJ1-2, with 9 bases lining up with TRBD1. The CDR3 consists of 15 residues. Germline trimming cut 6 bases from V and 0 bases from J; bases unmatched to any gene: 5. From germline, CDR1 is LNHDA and CDR2 SQIVND (reference sequence).